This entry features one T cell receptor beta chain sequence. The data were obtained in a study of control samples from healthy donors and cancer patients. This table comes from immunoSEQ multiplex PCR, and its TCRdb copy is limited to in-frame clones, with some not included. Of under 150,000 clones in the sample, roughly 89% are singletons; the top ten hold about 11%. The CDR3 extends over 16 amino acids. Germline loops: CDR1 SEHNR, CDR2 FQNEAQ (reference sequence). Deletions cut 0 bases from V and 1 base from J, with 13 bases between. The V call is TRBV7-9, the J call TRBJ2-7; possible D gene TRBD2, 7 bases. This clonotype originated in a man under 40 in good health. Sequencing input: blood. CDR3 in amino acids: CASSLARGGRSYEQYF. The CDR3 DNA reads TGTGCCAGCAGCTTAGCTAGGGGGGGCAGATCCTACGAGCAGTACTTC.